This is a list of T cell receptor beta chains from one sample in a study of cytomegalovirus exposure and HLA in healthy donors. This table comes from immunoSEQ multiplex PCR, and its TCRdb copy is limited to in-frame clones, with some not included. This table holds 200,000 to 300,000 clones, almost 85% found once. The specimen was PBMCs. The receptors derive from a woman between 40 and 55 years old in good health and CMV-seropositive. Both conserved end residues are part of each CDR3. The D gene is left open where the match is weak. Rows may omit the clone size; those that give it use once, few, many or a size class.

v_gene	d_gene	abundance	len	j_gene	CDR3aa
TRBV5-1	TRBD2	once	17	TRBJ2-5	CASSSRTSGRDLETQYF
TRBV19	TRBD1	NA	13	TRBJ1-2	CASSMHTGDGYTF
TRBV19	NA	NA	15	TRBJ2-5	CASSISPRGQETQYF
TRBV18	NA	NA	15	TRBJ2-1	CASSPGAEFYNEQFF
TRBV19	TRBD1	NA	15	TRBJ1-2	CASSTTTGVNYGYTF
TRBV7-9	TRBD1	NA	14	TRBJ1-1	CASSSTGEGTEAFF
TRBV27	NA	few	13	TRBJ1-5	CASAVRGNQPQHF
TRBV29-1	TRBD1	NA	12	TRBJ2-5	CSVAQGAETQYF
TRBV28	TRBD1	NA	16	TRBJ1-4	CASSLDRVATNEKLFF
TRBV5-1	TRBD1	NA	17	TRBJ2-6	CASSRERDSSGANVLTF
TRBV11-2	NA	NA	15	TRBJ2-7	CASSLEPGSPYEQYF
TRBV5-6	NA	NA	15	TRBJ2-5	CASTLHGVRQETQYF
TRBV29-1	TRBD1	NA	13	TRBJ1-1	CSVRTGTNTEAFF
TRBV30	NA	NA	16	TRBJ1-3	CAWSVAGWSSGNTIYF
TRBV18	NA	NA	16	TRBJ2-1	CASSPLRESSYNEQFF
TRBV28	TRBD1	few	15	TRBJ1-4	CASSSPGQGGEKLFF
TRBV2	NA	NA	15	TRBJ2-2	CASSEEQGFSGELFF
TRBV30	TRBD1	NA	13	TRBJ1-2	CAWSRTGVNGYTF
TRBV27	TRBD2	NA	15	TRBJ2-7	CASSFRLAGWDEQYF
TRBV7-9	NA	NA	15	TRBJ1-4	CASSWGDGTNEKLFF
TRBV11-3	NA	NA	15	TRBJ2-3	CASSLSGLYTDTQYF
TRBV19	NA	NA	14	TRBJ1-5	CASSITGSNQPQHF
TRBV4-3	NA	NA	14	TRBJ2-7	CASSQDERAYEQYF
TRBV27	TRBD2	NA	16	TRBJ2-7	CASSPVRTSGTYEQYF
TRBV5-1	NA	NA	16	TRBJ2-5	CASSLYFPGWGETQYF
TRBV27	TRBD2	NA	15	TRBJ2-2	CASSQAGANTGELFF
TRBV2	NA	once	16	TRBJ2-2	CASSDAGRRNTGELFF
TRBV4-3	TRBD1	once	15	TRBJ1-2	CASSHRGQANYGYTF
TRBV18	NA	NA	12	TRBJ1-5	CASSDGGQPQHF
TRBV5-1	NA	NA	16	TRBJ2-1	CASSLAGRGTYNEQFF
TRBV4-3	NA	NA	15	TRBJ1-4	CASSQERGYDEKLFF
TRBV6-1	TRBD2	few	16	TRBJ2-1	CASSEDKREAYNEQFF
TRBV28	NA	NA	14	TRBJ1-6	CASSFLNSNSPLHF
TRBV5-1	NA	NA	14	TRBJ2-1	CASSLTLGGNEQFF
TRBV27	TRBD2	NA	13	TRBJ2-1	CASRTSGYNEQFF
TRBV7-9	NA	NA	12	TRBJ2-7	CASSQTDYEQYF
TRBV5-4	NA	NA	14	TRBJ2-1	CASCRDSQNNEQFF
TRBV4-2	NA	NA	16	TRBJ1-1	CASSQDQSGGTTEAFF
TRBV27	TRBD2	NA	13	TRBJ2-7	CASSVGRTYEQYF
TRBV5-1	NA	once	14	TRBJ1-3	CASSLDGFGNTIYF
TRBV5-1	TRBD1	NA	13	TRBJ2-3	CASRDRNWDTQYF
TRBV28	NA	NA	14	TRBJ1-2	CASSRRTDSYGYTF